This TCR beta chain appears in the sequencing data of a study of CD8 T cells in Susac syndrome. Study at large: When their blood was taken, patients with Susac syndrome were therapy-naive, taking corticosteroids, or taking intravenous immunoglobulin alone.

RNA was extracted with the RNeasy kit, and a quantity of 0.5 to 1 ug was reverse transcribed using random hexamers. Using its own MiXCR run on the immunoSEQ multiplex PCR reads, TCRdb lists one record per CDR3 protein. The data show tens of thousands of distinct CDR3 sequences, 85% to 95% seen once. V was trimmed by 1 base and J by 4 bases, leaving 8 bases between them. The CDR3 totals 13 residues. CDR1 and CDR2 (germline): GTSNPN, SVGIG (reference sequence). The specimen was CD4+ T cells from PBMCs. The clonotype was recovered from a human donor with Susac syndrome. The chain is built from TRBV30 and TRBJ1-5; the D gene is possibly TRBD1 (5 bases). In DNA form, the CDR3 reads TGTGCCTGGAGTGGCGAGGGGAATCAGCCCCAGCATTTT. It encodes CAWSGEGNQPQHF.